A selection of T cell receptor beta chains follows, all from one sample in a study of blood T cells in healthy people across ages. MiXCR, applied by TCRdb to the 5' RACE reads, yields one record per CDR3 protein. The profile shows more than 800,000 distinct CDR3 sequences, about 30% of them singletons. The sample taken for sequencing was blood. These receptors all stem from a woman of 80 years or more in good health. Both conserved end residues are part of each CDR3. A D gene is named only where the DNA matches it firmly. Size values are once, few and many counts, or a class for expanded clones, and some rows have none.

D: TRBD2
size: many
J: TRBJ2-3
V: TRBV20-1
length: 16
DNA: TGCAGTGCTAGAGATCCCGCTAGCGGCAACACAGATACGCAGTATTTT
CDR3: CSARDPASGNTDTQYF

D: TRBD2
size: few
J: TRBJ2-5
V: TRBV4-3
length: 18
DNA: TGCGCCAGCAGCCAAGATCTGCCTAGCGGGGGGGCCCAAGAGACCCAGTACTTC
CDR3: CASSQDLPSGGAQETQYF

D: -
size: many
J: TRBJ2-6
V: TRBV7-2
length: 18
DNA: TGTGCCAGCAGCCAAGATGGGGGGGCGACCTCTGGGGCCAACGTCCTGACTTTC
CDR3: CASSQDGGATSGANVLTF

D: -
size: few
J: TRBJ1-5
V: TRBV2
length: 14
DNA: TGTGCCAGCAACTCGGGGGGAAGCAATCAGCCCCAGCATTTT
CDR3: CASNSGGSNQPQHF

D: TRBD2
size: many
J: TRBJ2-1
V: TRBV11-2
length: 17
DNA: TGTGCCAGCAGCTTAGAACCCGGGACTAGCAGATACAATGAGCAGTTCTTC
CDR3: CASSLEPGTSRYNEQFF

D: -
size: many
J: TRBJ2-7
V: TRBV28
length: 11
DNA: TGTGCCAGCAGTTTATACCACGAGCAGTACTTC
CDR3: CASSLYHEQYF

D: TRBD2
size: few
J: TRBJ2-1
V: TRBV6-2/TRBV6-3
length: 12
DNA: TGTGCCAGCAGCGGGGGGTGGACTGGGCAGTTCTTC
CDR3: CASSGGWTGQFF

D: TRBD2
size: few
J: TRBJ2-1
V: TRBV5-1
length: 15
DNA: TGCGCCAGCAGCTTGAAGGGGACTAGCGTGTATGAGCAGTTCTTC
CDR3: CASSLKGTSVYEQFF

D: -
size: few
J: TRBJ1-2
V: TRBV20-1
length: 14
DNA: TGCAGTGCTAGAGATCTGAGGGGGGACTATGGCTACACCTTC
CDR3: CSARDLRGDYGYTF

D: -
size: -
J: TRBJ1-1
V: TRBV4-2
length: 16
DNA: TGTGCCAGCAGCCAAGGGAGGGGGTTGTCGGCCACTGAAGCTTTCTTT
CDR3: CASSQGRGLSATEAFF

D: -
size: few
J: TRBJ2-3
V: TRBV30
length: 14
DNA: TGTGCCTGGAGTAGCTTAGGGATGGGAAATACGCAGTATTTT
CDR3: CAWSSLGMGNTQYF

D: -
size: few
J: TRBJ1-1
V: TRBV7-2
length: 13
DNA: TGTGCCAGCAGCCTCACGGTGGGGACTGAAGCTTTCTTT
CDR3: CASSLTVGTEAFF

D: TRBD2
size: -
J: TRBJ2-1
V: TRBV2
length: 14
DNA: TGTGCCAGCAGCCTAGCGGGGGGGCGTTATGAGCAGTTCTTC
CDR3: CASSLAGGRYEQFF

D: -
size: -
J: TRBJ2-3
V: TRBV9
length: 15
DNA: TGTGCCAGCAGCGTACGCTTGGGGGGCCAAGATACGCAGTATTTT
CDR3: CASSVRLGGQDTQYF

D: TRBD1
size: -
J: TRBJ1-1
V: TRBV27
length: 14
DNA: TGTGCCAGCAGCGTGAGGGGGCTCAGCACTGAAGCTTTCTTT
CDR3: CASSVRGLSTEAFF

D: -
size: few
J: TRBJ1-6
V: TRBV5-1
length: 15
DNA: TGCGCCAGCAGCTTGGCCGCCATACTAGGCGAACCCCTCCACTTT
CDR3: CASSLAAILGEPLHF

D: TRBD2
size: once
J: TRBJ2-5
V: TRBV2
length: 15
DNA: TGTGCCAGCCTCCAAGCGGGGGGGGCCTTAGAGACCCAGTACTTC
CDR3: CASLQAGGALETQYF

D: TRBD1
size: -
J: TRBJ2-1
V: TRBV30
length: 14
DNA: TGTGCCTGGAGTGAGGACAGGGGATACAATGAGCAGTTCTTC
CDR3: CAWSEDRGYNEQFF

D: -
size: -
J: TRBJ1-1
V: TRBV7-2
length: 15
DNA: TGTGCCAGCAGCTTAGCACAGGGCGGGGGTACTGAAGCTTTCTTT
CDR3: CASSLAQGGGTEAFF

D: -
size: many
J: TRBJ1-5
V: TRBV20-1
length: 13
DNA: TGCAGTGCCGAGGGGCAGGGTTACCAGCCCCAGCATTTT
CDR3: CSAEGQGYQPQHF

D: TRBD1
size: few
J: TRBJ1-5
V: TRBV20-1
length: 13
DNA: TGCAGTGCTACGGGACAGGGGAATCAGCCCCAGCATTTT
CDR3: CSATGQGNQPQHF

D: -
size: many
J: TRBJ2-3
V: TRBV12-3/TRBV12-4
length: 15
DNA: TGTGCCAGCAGTTTCGGCAGCGTGAGCACAGATGCGCAGTATTTT
CDR3: CASSFGSVSTDAQYF

D: TRBD1
size: many
J: TRBJ1-2
V: TRBV7-2
length: 16
DNA: TGTGCCAGCAGCCCCCAACAGGGGACAACTACCTATGGCTACACCTTC
CDR3: CASSPQQGTTTYGYTF

D: TRBD2
size: many
J: TRBJ2-1
V: TRBV9
length: 17
DNA: TGTGCCAGCAGCGTAGGGACTAGCGGGGGACCGAACAATGAGCAGTTCTTC
CDR3: CASSVGTSGGPNNEQFF

D: -
size: many
J: TRBJ2-3
V: TRBV20-1
length: 16
DNA: TGCAGTGCTAGAGATCTAGGAGGGTTAGGTACAGATACGCAGTATTTT
CDR3: CSARDLGGLGTDTQYF

D: TRBD1
size: many
J: TRBJ2-7
V: TRBV27
length: 16
DNA: TGTGCCAGCAGGCCCGGGACAGGGCAAAGCTCCTACGAGCAGTACTTC
CDR3: CASRPGTGQSSYEQYF

D: TRBD1
size: many
J: TRBJ1-2
V: TRBV20-1
length: 15
DNA: TGCAGTGCTAGATCCCCGGGACAGGGGGCCTATGGCTACACCTTC
CDR3: CSARSPGQGAYGYTF

D: TRBD1
size: many
J: TRBJ2-5
V: TRBV7-7
length: 13
DNA: TGTGCCAGCAGCTCGGGACAGGCGGAGACCCAGTACTTC
CDR3: CASSSGQAETQYF

D: -
size: -
J: TRBJ1-5
V: TRBV20-1
length: 16
DNA: TGCAGTGCTAGTAGGCGACAAATGGGTAGCAATCAGCCCCAGCATTTT
CDR3: CSASRRQMGSNQPQHF

D: TRBD2
size: -
J: TRBJ2-2
V: TRBV6-2/TRBV6-3
length: 16
DNA: TGTGCCAGCAGTTTCGCCGGGGGGGCGAACATCGGGGAGCTGTTTTTT
CDR3: CASSFAGGANIGELFF

D: -
size: many
J: TRBJ2-7
V: TRBV6-2/TRBV6-3
length: 13
DNA: TGTGCCAGCAGTTACGGACCAAACTACGAGCAGTACTTC
CDR3: CASSYGPNYEQYF